This is a list of T cell receptor beta chains from one sample in a study of shared clonotypes between healthy human individuals. Some clones are missing from TCRdb's copy, which holds only in-frame ones; the method was immunoSEQ multiplex PCR. The repertoire holds over a million clones, about 84% seen once, with 0.6% to 0.75% in the top ten. Material for sequencing was memory CD4+ T cells from PBMCs. The receptors were sampled from a young man in good health. Some clones in this sample may be carry-over from other donors' samples. Both conserved end residues are part of each CDR3. The D gene is left open where the match is weak. Clone size is stated in some rows and not others, as once, few, many or a class when expanded.

j_call | clone_size | d_call | v_call | cdr3_nt | cdr3_aa
TRBJ2-7 | - | - | TRBV7-6 | TGTGCCAGCAGCGGTGGGGGGCCCTCCTACGAGCAGTACTTC | CASSGGGPSYEQYF
TRBJ1-5 | once | - | TRBV29-1 | TGCAGCGTTCTCGCAGGCCTCAATCAGCCCCAGCATTTT | CSVLAGLNQPQHF
TRBJ1-1 | - | - | TRBV27 | TGTGCCAGCAGTTTATGGGCAGTAAGCTTCACTGAAGCTTTCTTT | CASSLWAVSFTEAFF
TRBJ2-1 | - | - | TRBV7-8 | TGTGCCAGCAGCACCGAAAGGCCACCCAATGAGCAGTTCTTC | CASSTERPPNEQFF
TRBJ1-1 | - | - | TRBV5-1 | TGCGCCAGCAGCTTGGACGAGAGCTCAGGGAGCACTGAAGCTTTCTTT | CASSLDESSGSTEAFF
TRBJ1-5 | - | - | TRBV18 | TGTGCCAGCTCACCGACAGGCGGGGGGAGCAATCAGCCCCAGCATTTT | CASSPTGGGSNQPQHF
TRBJ2-1 | - | - | TRBV27 | TGTGCCAGCGCGGGCGCCCCGTCCTACAATGAGCAGTTCTTC | CASAGAPSYNEQFF
TRBJ2-3 | - | TRBD2 | TRBV7-8 | TGTGCCAGCAGCTTATTAGCGGGAGGCCAAGATACGCAGTATTTT | CASSLLAGGQDTQYF
TRBJ2-3 | few | - | TRBV5-1 | TGCGCCAGCAGCCCGACAGGTCCTAGCACAGATACGCAGTATTTT | CASSPTGPSTDTQYF
TRBJ1-2 | - | - | TRBV28 | TGTGCCAGCAGTAGGGGTAGTGGTGATGGCTACACCTTC | CASSRGSGDGYTF
TRBJ2-1 | once | - | TRBV28 | TGTGCCAGCAGTCAGGTTACCTACAATGAGCAGTTCTTC | CASSQVTYNEQFF
TRBJ2-2 | - | - | TRBV7-8 | TGTGCCAGCAGCCCAGGCCGCGGGGAGCTGTTTTTT | CASSPGRGELFF
TRBJ1-2 | - | TRBD1 | TRBV5-1 | TGCGCCAGCAGGACCGGGACAGGGGGCCGGTATGGCTACACCTTC | CASRTGTGGRYGYTF
TRBJ1-2 | - | - | TRBV28 | TGTGCCAGCAGGACGACAGGCCTCGCTTATGGCTACACCTTC | CASRTTGLAYGYTF
TRBJ1-1 | - | - | TRBV18 | TGTGCCAGCTCACCATACCGCCCCGGACTAGATGAAGCTTTCTTT | CASSPYRPGLDEAFF
TRBJ1-2 | - | TRBD1 | TRBV30 | TGTGCCTGGAGTGTACGGAAAACAGGGGCCCTCGGCTATGGCTACACCTTC | CAWSVRKTGALGYGYTF
TRBJ1-5 | - | - | TRBV28 | TGTGCCAGCATCTTACGGGGTGTCCAGCCCCAGCATTTT | CASILRGVQPQHF
TRBJ2-3 | - | TRBD1 | TRBV18 | TGTGCCAGCTCACCAGGACAGGGGTCCACAGATACGCAGTATTTT | CASSPGQGSTDTQYF
TRBJ1-1 | - | - | TRBV2 | TGTGCCAGCAGTACGACAGTCCCACGGGACACTGAAGCTTTCTTT | CASSTTVPRDTEAFF
TRBJ2-3 | - | - | TRBV14 | TGTGCCAGCAGCCAAGGCGGCCCTCGTGAGGATACGCAGTATTTT | CASSQGGPREDTQYF
TRBJ2-2 | - | TRBD1 | TRBV19 | TGTGCCAGTAGTGGAGGACAGGGGGCAGGCACCGGGGAGCTGTTTTTT | CASSGGQGAGTGELFF
TRBJ2-1 | - | TRBD2 | TRBV4-2 | TGTGCCAGCAGCCAATCTGAGACTAGCGGGAGTGGTGAGCAGTTCTTC | CASSQSETSGSGEQFF
TRBJ1-4 | - | TRBD1 | TRBV2 | TGTGCCAGCAGTGAAAGGGACAGAAGGGCGCGGAACGAAAAACTGTTTTTT | CASSERDRRARNEKLFF